Listed below are T cell receptor beta chains from one sample, sequenced in a study of blood T cell repertoires in COVID-19. TCRdb's table, derived via immunoSEQ multiplex PCR, lists solely in-frame clones and lacks some. The data hold about 110,000 clones, with roughly 69% observed a single time. The sequenced sample was peripheral blood. The receptors shown here come from a man older than 75 with acute or convalescent COVID-19. Both conserved end residues are part of each CDR3. A D gene is named only where the DNA matches it firmly. Expanded clones get a size class; other rows say once, few or many, or leave the size out.

TRBJ1-1,.,TRBV19,.,CASSERTVGEAFF,TGTGCCAGTAGTGAGAGGACAGTAGGGGAAGCTTTCTTT
TRBJ1-2,TRBD1,TRBV19,.,CASSHRPGQNYGYTF,TGTGCCAGTAGCCACCGCCCGGGACAGAACTATGGCTACACCTTC
TRBJ2-1,.,TRBV7-8,.,CASSLVRTETYNEQFF,TGTGCCAGCAGCTTAGTAAGGACAGAGACCTACAATGAGCAGTTCTTC
TRBJ2-4,.,TRBV10-2,.,CASSETGVKNIQYF,TGCGCCAGCAGTGAAACAGGAGTCAAAAACATTCAGTACTTC
TRBJ2-1,TRBD1,TRBV6-5,.,CASSYRDRGTYEQFF,TGTGCCAGCAGTTATCGGGACAGGGGCACGTATGAGCAGTTCTTC
TRBJ2-7,TRBD2,TRBV28,few,CASSSLGGRAGGPYEQYF,TGTGCCAGCAGTTCCCTCGGCGGGAGGGCCGGGGGACCCTACGAGCAGTACTTC
TRBJ2-1,TRBD2,TRBV29-1,.,CSVEAGGSNEQFF,TGCAGCGTTGAAGCGGGAGGAAGCAATGAGCAGTTCTTC
TRBJ2-7,.,TRBV6-2/TRBV6-3,.,CASSNRVRGEQYF,TGTGCCAGCAGCAACAGGGTTCGGGGCGAGCAGTACTTC
TRBJ2-1,TRBD1,TRBV19,.,CASSTTQGVEQFF,TGTGCCAGTAGTACCACCCAGGGGGTTGAGCAGTTCTTC
TRBJ1-6,.,TRBV5-1,.,CASSLSAANNSPLHF,TGCGCCAGCAGCTTGTCGGCGGCAAATAATTCACCCCTCCACTTT
TRBJ2-5,.,TRBV3-1/TRBV3-2,.,CASSPREETQYF,TGTGCCAGCAGCCCCCGGGAAGAGACCCAGTACTTC
TRBJ2-2,TRBD1,TRBV29-1,many,CSVETGVTTTGELFF,TGCAGCGTTGAGACAGGGGTCACTACCACCGGGGAGCTGTTTTTT
TRBJ2-1,.,TRBV21-1,few,CASSKARLAGGGNEQFF,TGTGCCAGCAGCAAAGCCCGACTAGCGGGAGGGGGGAATGAGCAGTTCTTC
TRBJ1-4,TRBD1,TRBV5-1,once,CASSQRTDRVGEKLFF,TGCGCCAGCAGCCAGCGAACGGACAGGGTTGGTGAAAAACTGTTTTTT
TRBJ2-5,.,TRBV15,.,CATSTLGGMRPGTQYF,TGTGCCACCAGCACTCTCGGGGGAATGAGACCGGGGACCCAGTACTTC
TRBJ2-1,TRBD1,TRBV5-5,few,CASSYGTGSGNEQFF,TGTGCCAGCAGCTACGGGACAGGGAGTGGGAATGAGCAGTTCTTC
TRBJ2-7,.,TRBV6-2/TRBV6-3,few,CASSPGLWAYEQYF,TGTGCCAGCAGTCCAGGACTATGGGCCTACGAGCAGTACTTC
TRBJ2-5,.,TRBV6-2/TRBV6-3,.,CASSYSRRTGKGETQYF,TGTGCCAGCAGTTACTCAAGGCGAACAGGGAAAGGGGAGACCCAGTACTTC
TRBJ2-2,TRBD2,TRBV7-6,.,CASSPPGGTIQAGELFF,TGTGCCAGCAGCCCCCCGGGAGGGACAATCCAAGCCGGGGAGCTGTTTTTT
TRBJ2-7,TRBD1,TRBV19,.,CASSGRGYEQYF,TGTGCCAGTAGCGGCAGGGGGTACGAGCAGTACTTC
TRBJ1-6,.,TRBV4-1,.,CASSPGQQSNSPLHF,TGCGCCAGCAGCCCAGGACAGCAAAGTAATTCACCCCTCCACTTT
TRBJ1-1,.,TRBV28,.,CASSLSGEMNTEAFF,TGTGCCAGCAGTTTGTCTGGGGAGATGAACACTGAAGCTTTCTTT
TRBJ1-2,TRBD1,TRBV4-2,.,CASSQSDRVEGYTF,TGTGCCAGCAGCCAATCGGACAGGGTTGAGGGCTACACCTTC
TRBJ2-3,.,TRBV11-2,.,CASSSLSSTDTQYF,TGTGCCAGCAGCTCCTTATCTAGCACAGATACGCAGTATTTT
TRBJ1-5,TRBD1,TRBV28,.,CASSFGGGTAVNQPQHF,TGTGCCAGCAGTTTCGGCGGCGGGACAGCCGTCAATCAGCCCCAGCATTTT
TRBJ2-4,TRBD2,TRBV3-1/TRBV3-2,.,CASSQKEGGRGDIQYF,TGTGCCAGCAGCCAAAAGGAGGGCGGGAGAGGGGACATTCAGTACTTC
TRBJ1-2,.,TRBV28,.,CASTNRGTYGYTF,TGTGCCAGCACCAATCGGGGAACCTATGGCTACACCTTC
TRBJ2-7,.,TRBV3-1/TRBV3-2,.,CASSQPGRLQGYEQYF,TGTGCCAGCAGCCAACCGGGGCGACTACAGGGCTACGAGCAGTACTTC